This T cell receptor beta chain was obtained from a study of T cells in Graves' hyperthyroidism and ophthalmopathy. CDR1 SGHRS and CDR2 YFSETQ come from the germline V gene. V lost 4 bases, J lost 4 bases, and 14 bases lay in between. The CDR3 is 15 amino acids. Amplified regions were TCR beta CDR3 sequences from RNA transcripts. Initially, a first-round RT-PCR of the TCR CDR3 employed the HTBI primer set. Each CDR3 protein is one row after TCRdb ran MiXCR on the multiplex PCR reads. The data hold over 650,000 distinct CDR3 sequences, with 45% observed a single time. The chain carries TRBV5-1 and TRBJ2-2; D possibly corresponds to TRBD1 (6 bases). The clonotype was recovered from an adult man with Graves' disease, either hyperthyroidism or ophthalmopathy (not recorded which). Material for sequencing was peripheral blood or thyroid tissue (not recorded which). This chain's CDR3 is CASSRITGPTGELFF. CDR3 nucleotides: TGCGCCAGCAGCCGTATAACAGGGCCCACCGGGGAGCTGTTTTTT.